This TCR beta chain was retrieved from a study of OX40 agonist ivuxolimab in advanced cancers. The table came from immunoSEQ multiplex PCR; TCRdb's copy has only in-frame clones and leaves some out. Of roughly 15,000 clones listed, more than 75% were seen once; the top ten hold 65% to 70%. This clonotype originated in an adult with an advanced solid tumor such as melanoma, head and neck, liver or kidney cancer. The material was CD4+ or CD8+ T cells sorted from blood, obtained in a trial of the OX40 agonist ivuxolimab.

CDR3 DNA sequence: TGCGCCAGCAGCCCCACGCCAGGGACGAATGAGCAGTTCTTC. This sequence encodes CASSPTPGTNEQFF. The gene calls are TRBV4-3 and TRBJ2-1, with D perhaps TRBD1 or TRBD2 (5 bases each). The V gene's germline CDR1 is LGHNA and CDR2 YSLEER. V was shortened by 4 bases and J by 7 bases, with 14 bases between the two germline ends. The CDR3 spans 14 residues.